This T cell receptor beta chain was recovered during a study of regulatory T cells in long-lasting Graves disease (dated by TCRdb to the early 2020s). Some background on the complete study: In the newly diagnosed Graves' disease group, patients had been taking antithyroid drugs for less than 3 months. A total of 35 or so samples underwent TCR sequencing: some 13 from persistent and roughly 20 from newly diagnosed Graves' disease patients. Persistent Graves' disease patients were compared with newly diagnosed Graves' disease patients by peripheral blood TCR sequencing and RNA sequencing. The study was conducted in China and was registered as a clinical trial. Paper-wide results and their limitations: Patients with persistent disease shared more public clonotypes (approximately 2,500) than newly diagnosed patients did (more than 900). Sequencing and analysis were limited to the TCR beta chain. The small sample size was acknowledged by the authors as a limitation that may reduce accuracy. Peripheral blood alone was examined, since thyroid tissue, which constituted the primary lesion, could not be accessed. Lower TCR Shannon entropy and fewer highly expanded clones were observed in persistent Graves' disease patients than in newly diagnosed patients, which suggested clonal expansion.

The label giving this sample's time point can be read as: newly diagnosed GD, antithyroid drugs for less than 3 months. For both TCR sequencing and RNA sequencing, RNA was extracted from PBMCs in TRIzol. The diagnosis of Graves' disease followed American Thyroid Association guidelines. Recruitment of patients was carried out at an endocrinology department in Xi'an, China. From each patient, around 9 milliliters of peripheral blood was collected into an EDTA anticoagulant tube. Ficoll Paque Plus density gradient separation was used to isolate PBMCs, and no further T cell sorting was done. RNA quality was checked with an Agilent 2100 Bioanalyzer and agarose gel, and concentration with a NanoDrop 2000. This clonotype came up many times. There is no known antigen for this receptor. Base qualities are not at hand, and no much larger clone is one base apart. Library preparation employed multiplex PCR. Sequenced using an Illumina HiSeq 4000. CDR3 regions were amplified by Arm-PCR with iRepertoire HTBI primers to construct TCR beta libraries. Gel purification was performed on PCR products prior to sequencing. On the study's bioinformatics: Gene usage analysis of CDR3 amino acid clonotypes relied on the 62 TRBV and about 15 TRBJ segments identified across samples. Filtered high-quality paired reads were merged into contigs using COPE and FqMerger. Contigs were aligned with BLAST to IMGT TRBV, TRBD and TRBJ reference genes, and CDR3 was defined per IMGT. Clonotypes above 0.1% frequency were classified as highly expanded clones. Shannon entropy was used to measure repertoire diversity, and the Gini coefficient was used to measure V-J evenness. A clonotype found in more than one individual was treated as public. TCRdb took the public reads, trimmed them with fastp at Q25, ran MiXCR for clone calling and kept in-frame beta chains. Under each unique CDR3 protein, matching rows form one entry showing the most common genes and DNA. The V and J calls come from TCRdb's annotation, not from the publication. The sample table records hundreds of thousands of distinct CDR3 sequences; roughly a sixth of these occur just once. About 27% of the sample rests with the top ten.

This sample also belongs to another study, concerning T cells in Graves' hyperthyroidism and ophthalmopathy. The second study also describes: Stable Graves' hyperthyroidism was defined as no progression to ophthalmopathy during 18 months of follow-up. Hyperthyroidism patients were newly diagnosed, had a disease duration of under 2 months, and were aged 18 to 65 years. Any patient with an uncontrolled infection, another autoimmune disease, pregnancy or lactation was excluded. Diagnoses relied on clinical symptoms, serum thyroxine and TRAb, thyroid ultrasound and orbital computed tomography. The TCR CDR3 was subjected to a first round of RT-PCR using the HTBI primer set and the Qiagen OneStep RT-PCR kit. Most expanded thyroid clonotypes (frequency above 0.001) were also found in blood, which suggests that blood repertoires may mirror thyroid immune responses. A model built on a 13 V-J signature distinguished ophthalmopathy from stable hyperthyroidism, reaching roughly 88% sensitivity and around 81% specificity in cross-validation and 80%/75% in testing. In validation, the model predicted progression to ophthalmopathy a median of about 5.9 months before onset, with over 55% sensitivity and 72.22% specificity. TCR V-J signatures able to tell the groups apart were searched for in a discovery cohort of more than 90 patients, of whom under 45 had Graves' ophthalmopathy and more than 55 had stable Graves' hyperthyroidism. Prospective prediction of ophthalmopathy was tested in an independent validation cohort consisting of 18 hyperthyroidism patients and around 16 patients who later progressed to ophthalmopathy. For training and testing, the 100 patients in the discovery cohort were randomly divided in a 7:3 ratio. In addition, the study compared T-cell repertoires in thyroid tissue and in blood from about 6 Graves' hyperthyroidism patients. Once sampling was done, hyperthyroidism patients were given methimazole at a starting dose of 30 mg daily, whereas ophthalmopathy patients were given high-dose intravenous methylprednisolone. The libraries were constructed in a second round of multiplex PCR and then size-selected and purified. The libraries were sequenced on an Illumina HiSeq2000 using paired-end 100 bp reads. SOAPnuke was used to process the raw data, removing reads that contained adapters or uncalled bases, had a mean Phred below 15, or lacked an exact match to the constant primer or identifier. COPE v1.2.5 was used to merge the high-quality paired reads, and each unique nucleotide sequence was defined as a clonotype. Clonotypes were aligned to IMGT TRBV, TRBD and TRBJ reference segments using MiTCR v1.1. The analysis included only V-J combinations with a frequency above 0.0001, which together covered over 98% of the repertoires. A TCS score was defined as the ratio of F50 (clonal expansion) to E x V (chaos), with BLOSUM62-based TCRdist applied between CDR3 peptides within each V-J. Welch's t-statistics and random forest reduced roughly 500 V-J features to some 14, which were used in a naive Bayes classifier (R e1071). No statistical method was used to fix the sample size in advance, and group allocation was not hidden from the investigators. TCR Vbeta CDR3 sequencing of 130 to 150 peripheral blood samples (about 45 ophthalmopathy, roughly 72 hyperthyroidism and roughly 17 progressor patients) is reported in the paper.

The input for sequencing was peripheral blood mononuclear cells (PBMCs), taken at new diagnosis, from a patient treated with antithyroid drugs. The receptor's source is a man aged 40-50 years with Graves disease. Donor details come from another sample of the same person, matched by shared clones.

The CDR3 reads as follows: CASSELYSGGAFF. At the DNA level, the sequence is TGTGCCAGCAGTGAATTATACAGCGGAGGGGCTTTCTTT. The rearranged chain carries TRBV2 and TRBJ1-1, with the D segment identity uncertain. The CDR3 holds 13 amino acids from the cysteine to the phenylalanine. The read is trimmed to its CDR3 DNA, 39 bases read in frame from base 1. The junction shows trimming of 2 bases on V and 11 bases on J, plus 15 bases between the germline ends. Reading the germline V gene gives CDR1 SNHLY and CDR2 FYNNEI.